The sample holds many counts of the clone carrying this TCR beta chain. These data belong to a study of T-cell memory formation after mild COVID-19. This CDR3 is built from 16 residues. Germline CDR1 and CDR2: MNHEY and SVGEGT. V shed 6 bases and J 0 bases; nucleotides not matched to a gene: 7. TCRdb re-derived calls from the 5' RACE reads in MiXCR, one entry per CDR3 protein. The sample shows about 100,000 distinct CDR3 sequences, 11% of them seen only once. The receptor's source is a man younger than 30 who had mild COVID-19 (a few samples of this study predate the infection). Cell type and time point are not known. The sample taken for sequencing was PBMCs or a T cell subset sorted from them (not recorded which). J is TRBJ1-5 and V is TRBV6-2 or TRBV6-3; 8 bases align to TRBD1. CDR3 DNA: TGTGCCAGCAGCCCCGGACAGGGCCCTAGCAATCAGCCCCAGCATTTT. It specifies CASSPGQGPSNQPQHF.